This record concerns one T cell receptor (beta chain) sequence. This clonotype was seen at least ten times. Its cognate antigen has yet to be identified. Within one base of it there is no much larger clone, and no base qualities were kept. This entry is derived from a study of blood T cells in healthy people across ages (dated by TCRdb to between 2015 and 2016). As for the study more broadly: In model experiments, roughly one uniquely barcoded TCR beta cDNA molecule per two T cells was captured by template switching. To track age-related changes in TCR beta repertoire diversity, the study relied on deep sequencing normalized with unique cDNA molecular identifiers. For two donors (one aged 18 to 30 and one aged 80 or older), the study analyzed two additional independent replicas of 1 million unique cDNA reads from the same blood draw. To avoid experimental bias, donors of different ages were randomly spread across the sequencing lanes. The donors were split into four age groups: young (average around 15 years), middle-aged (roughly 39), aged (62) and long-lived (over 80). General findings and caveats noted by the study authors: Because donor CMV infection status was unknown, age-related changes in expanded clonotypes were potentially confounded. The long-lived group showed more naive CD4+ T cells, fewer expanded clones and increased TCR diversity than the aged group, suggesting age selection. Because profiling used bulk unsorted PBMCs, naive and antigen-experienced compartments could not be compared conclusively. Observed TCR beta diversity correlated strongly with the percentage of naive T cells measured by flow cytometry. Estimates of total diversity based on one million sequenced T cells were regarded as lower bounds and as underestimates. As age increased, observed TCR beta diversity per million T cells dropped in a roughly linear way, and a significant reduction was already evident by age 40.

The library was produced with 5' RACE. Sequencing used an Illumina HiSeq 2500. A second about 7 to 11 cycle PCR used a sample-barcoded 5' primer and a J-beta primer mix. A template-switch 5' adaptor carrying 12 random nucleotides introduced a unique molecular identifier onto each TCR beta cDNA molecule. Each sample yielded at least 3 million CDR3-containing paired-end reads. The Mint cDNA synthesis kit, primed by a TRBC-specific oligonucleotide, was used to synthesize first-strand cDNA from all RNA. After uracil-DNA glycosylase treatment, a first 18-cycle PCR used universal primers M1SS and BC2_uni_R on all cDNA. As for the original processing: For normalization, 1 million high-quality reads, each with a distinct molecular identifier, were randomly selected from each sample. Instead of being binned into consensus sequences, reads that shared molecular identifiers were thrown out. MiTCR, with a Q25 quality threshold and the strictest error-elimination algorithm, was used for CDR3 identification, clonotype clustering and error correction. A nonparametric unseen species model with Euler transformation was used to estimate lower-bound total TCR beta diversity. Starting from the raw public reads, TCRdb applied fastp trimming at Q25, assembled clones with MiXCR and retained in-frame beta chains. Duplicate CDR3 protein sequences are folded into a single record with the most common DNA and genes. TCRdb, rather than the study authors, made the V and J calls. The sample yields 850,000 to 950,000 distinct CDR3 sequences; 29% were counted once. The ten largest clonotypes hold around 15% of the sample.

The V and J ends are trimmed by 7 bases and 4 bases, leaving 8 bases between them. The CDR3 holds 12 amino acids from the cysteine to the phenylalanine. Solely the CDR3 DNA is kept, with 36 bases framed from the first base. Reading the germline V gene gives CDR1 MNHNS and CDR2 SASEGT. The donors were 40 or so Caucasian individuals from Russia, aged roughly 6 to 90 years, who were systemically healthy. Each donor gave 8 to 10 milliliters of peripheral blood, drawn into EDTA-treated Vacutainer tubes. Ficoll-Paque density-gradient centrifugation was used to isolate PBMCs, with at least 6 million per sample. Total RNA was extracted from PBMCs with Trizol reagent, with at least 5.5 micrograms obtained per sample. For every donor, flow cytometry on a PBMC aliquot measured the percentage of naive CD45RAhigh/CD27high T cells.

The chain couples TRBV6-1 to TRBJ2-1; the D gene is not confidently resolved. Sequencing was done on a sample of blood. The TCR comes from a woman of 80 years or more in good health. DNA sequence: TGTGCCAGCAAGCAAATATACAATGAGCAGTTCTTC. This translates into CASKQIYNEQFF.